This T cell receptor (beta chain) was profiled in a study of early T cells in non-severe SARS-CoV-2 infection. One entry per CDR3 protein, called by TCRdb with MiXCR from the 5' RACE reads. The repertoire has some 54,000 distinct CDR3 sequences, 8.5% to 10% of them found once; the top ten carry around 8.6%. The CDR3 totals 12 residues. Trimming removed 3 bases at V and 6 bases at J, with 6 bases between. The sample holds many counts of this clonotype. The receptor comes from an adult who was a healthcare worker with PCR-confirmed SARS-CoV-2 infection or an uninfected control (not recorded which). V gene TRBV12-3 or TRBV12-4 combines with J gene TRBJ2-1, with no clear D. What was sequenced was whole blood. CDR3 sequence (DNA): TGTGCCAGCAGTTTCCAGTCCAATGAGCAGTTCTTC. Residues: CASSFQSNEQFF.